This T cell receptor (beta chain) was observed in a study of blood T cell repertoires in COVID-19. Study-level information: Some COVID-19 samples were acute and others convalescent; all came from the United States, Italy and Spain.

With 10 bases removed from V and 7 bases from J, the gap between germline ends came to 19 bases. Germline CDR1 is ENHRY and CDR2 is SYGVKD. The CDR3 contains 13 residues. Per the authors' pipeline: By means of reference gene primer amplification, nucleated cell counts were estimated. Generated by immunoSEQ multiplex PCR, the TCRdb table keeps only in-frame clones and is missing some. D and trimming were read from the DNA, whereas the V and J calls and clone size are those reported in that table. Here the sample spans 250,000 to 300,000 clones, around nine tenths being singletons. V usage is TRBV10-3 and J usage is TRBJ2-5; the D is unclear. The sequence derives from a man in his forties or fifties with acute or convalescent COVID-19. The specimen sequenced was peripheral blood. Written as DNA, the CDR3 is TGTGCCACAGCGTCCGTGGAATTGGGGACCCAGTACTTC. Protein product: CATASVELGTQYF.